This is a list of T cell receptor beta chains from one sample in a study of graft-versus-host responses after intestinal transplantation. Which antigens these TCRs recognize remains unknown. Profiling relied on immunoSEQ multiplex PCR, and the TCRdb table lists in-frame clones only, not all of them. This table has 85,000 to 100,000 clones, around 90% appearing once. Sequencing was performed on unstimulated CD4+ T cells sorted from spleen or lymph node cells, taken before transplant. The source is a human donor who was the organ donor for an intestinal transplant. Both conserved end residues are part of each CDR3. A D gene is named only where the DNA matches it firmly. A row's size may be missing; if present it is once, few, many or a size class.

few	TRBJ2-1	TRBV18	TRBD2	CASSPLAGGDNEQFF	TGTGCCAGCTCACCACTAGCGGGGGGGGACAATGAGCAGTTCTTC
-	TRBJ2-2	TRBV19	TRBD1	CASSYQGALTGELFF	TGTGCCAGTAGTTACCAGGGGGCATTAACCGGGGAGCTGTTTTTT
-	TRBJ2-1	TRBV7-9	TRBD1	CASSLDRGSYNEQFF	TGTGCCAGCAGCCTGGACAGGGGGTCCTACAATGAGCAGTTCTTC
-	TRBJ1-1	TRBV10-2	-	CASSITAIMNTEAFF	TGCGCCAGCAGTATAACAGCCATTATGAACACTGAAGCTTTCTTT
-	TRBJ2-3	TRBV28	-	CASSLGTTDTQYF	TGTGCCAGCAGTTTAGGGACTACAGATACGCAGTATTTT
once	TRBJ2-1	TRBV20-1	-	CSAMRTYEQFF	TGCAGTGCCATGCGGACTTATGAGCAGTTCTTC
-	TRBJ2-2	TRBV6-5	-	CASKVRRADTGELFF	TGTGCCAGCAAGGTTAGGAGGGCCGACACCGGGGAGCTGTTTTTT
once	TRBJ2-3	TRBV19	-	CASKWRVGTDTQYF	TGTGCTTCTAAATGGCGGGTTGGCACAGATACGCAGTATTTT
-	TRBJ1-1	TRBV28	TRBD1	CASRVTGVVEAFF	TGTGCCAGCAGGGTTACAGGGGTCGTTGAAGCTTTCTTT
-	TRBJ2-1	TRBV5-1	TRBD1	CTSSPGQGPYNEQFF	TGCACCAGCAGCCCCGGACAGGGGCCGTACAATGAGCAGTTCTTC
-	TRBJ1-1	TRBV28	-	CASSFPIRGTEAFF	TGTGCCAGCAGTTTCCCAATCCGGGGGACTGAAGCTTTCTTT
-	TRBJ1-2	TRBV18	-	CASSPGPGYTF	TGTGCCAGCTCACCTGGGCCTGGCTACACCTTC
-	TRBJ2-7	TRBV2	TRBD1	CASSSGGIGGPYEQYF	TGTGCCAGCAGTTCAGGGGGTATAGGAGGACCTTACGAGCAGTACTTC
-	TRBJ1-2	TRBV27	-	CASSLLPGRDGYTF	TGTGCCAGCAGTTTATTGCCAGGGAGGGATGGCTACACCTTC
-	TRBJ2-3	TRBV5-1	TRBD1	CASSLPGTGGFRADTQYF	TGCGCCAGCAGCTTGCCCGGGACAGGGGGCTTCAGAGCAGATACGCAGTATTTT
once	TRBJ1-1	TRBV11-2	-	CASTPFFKPNTEAFF	TGTGCCAGCACCCCTTTTTTTAAGCCGAACACTGAAGCTTTCTTT
-	TRBJ2-1	TRBV7-7	-	CASSVDWVWDEQFF	TGTGCCAGCAGCGTGGACTGGGTGTGGGATGAGCAGTTCTTC
-	TRBJ2-3	TRBV18	-	CASSPPSTYTQYF	TGTGCCAGCTCACCACCTAGCACCTATACGCAGTATTTT
-	TRBJ2-3	TRBV28	-	CASSFSISTDTQYF	TGTGCCAGCAGTTTTAGTATAAGCACAGATACGCAGTATTTT
-	TRBJ1-1	TRBV2	TRBD1	CASTQQGIDTEAFF	TGTGCCAGCACACAACAGGGGATTGACACTGAAGCTTTCTTT
-	TRBJ2-3	TRBV6-5	TRBD2	CASTLAGGRDTQYF	TGTGCCAGCACTCTAGCGGGGGGACGGGATACGCAGTATTTT
-	TRBJ1-1	TRBV20-1	-	CSASFSEAFF	TGCAGTGCTAGTTTCTCTGAAGCTTTCTTT
once	TRBJ1-4	TRBV28	TRBD1	CASSSSGTGGEKLFF	TGTGCCAGCAGCTCCTCCGGGACAGGGGGCGAAAAACTGTTTTTT
-	TRBJ1-2	TRBV11-2	-	CASSLDRGSDGYTF	TGTGCCAGCAGCTTAGACAGGGGATCGGATGGCTACACCTTC
few	TRBJ2-3	TRBV5-6	-	CASSLTDTQYF	TGTGCCAGCAGCCTCACAGATACGCAGTATTTT
-	TRBJ2-7	TRBV27	-	CASSLSVRNTYEQYF	TGTGCCAGCAGTTTATCCGTCAGGAATACCTACGAGCAGTACTTC
-	TRBJ1-2	TRBV5-1	-	CASSLAGGAYGYTF	TGCGCCAGCAGCCTGGCTGGTGGGGCCTATGGCTACACCTTC
-	TRBJ1-2	TRBV7-9	TRBD1	CASSLGAGQGANYGYTF	TGTGCCAGCAGCTTAGGGGCCGGACAGGGAGCTAACTATGGCTACACCTTC
-	TRBJ1-2	TRBV5-4	-	CASGGQGPNYGYTF	TGTGCCAGCGGAGGGCAGGGACCTAACTATGGCTACACCTTC
-	TRBJ1-2	TRBV6-5	-	CASSSRQFWGYTF	TGTGCCAGCAGCTCCCGACAGTTTTGGGGCTACACCTTC
-	TRBJ2-1	TRBV19	TRBD2	CASSTNSGGTYNEQFF	TGTGCCAGTAGTACAAATAGCGGGGGAACCTACAATGAGCAGTTCTTC
once	TRBJ1-5	TRBV11-3	-	CASSFPRAAQPQHF	TGTGCCAGCAGCTTCCCCAGGGCCGCTCAGCCCCAGCATTTT
-	TRBJ1-5	TRBV2	TRBD1	CASSGEGGKGNQPQHF	TGTGCCAGCAGTGGTGAAGGGGGCAAGGGCAATCAGCCCCAGCATTTT
-	TRBJ1-1	TRBV5-4	-	CASRSNRVTEAFF	TGTGCCAGCAGGAGCAACAGGGTTACTGAAGCTTTCTTT
-	TRBJ1-1	TRBV28	TRBD1	CASSSGQGALAFF	TGTGCCAGCAGTTCGGGACAGGGGGCGCTGGCTTTCTTT
-	TRBJ1-6	TRBV9	TRBD1	CASSGTGGYNSPLHF	TGTGCCAGCAGCGGTACAGGGGGCTATAATTCACCCCTCCACTTT
-	TRBJ2-1	TRBV6-5	-	CASSSAGIDSYNEQFF	TGTGCCAGCAGTTCGGCCGGGATTGACTCCTACAATGAGCAGTTCTTC